This is a list of T cell receptor beta chains from one sample in a study of T cells after posttransplantation cyclophosphamide. Profiled with immunoSEQ multiplex PCR; TCRdb holds only in-frame clones, not every one. Among 25,000 to 30,000 clones listed, just over 85% were seen once. Sample: PBMCs. These receptors were taken from a man in his fifties or sixties. Each CDR3 is given with its conserved first and last residue. D genes are given only for firm matches. Not all rows give a size; the values are once, few, many and, for expanded clones, a class.

d_gene,abundance,v_gene,j_gene,CDR3nt,CDR3aa
NA,NA,TRBV6-5,TRBJ1-2,TGTGCCAGCAGTTACTCCAGGGCGAACTATGGCTACACCTTC,CASSYSRANYGYTF
NA,NA,TRBV12-5,TRBJ1-1,TGTGCTAGTGGTGGGCCTGTTGAAGGCACTGAAGCTTTCTTT,CASGGPVEGTEAFF
NA,NA,TRBV7-3,TRBJ2-5,TGTGCCAGCAGCTTGGGGGCTTGGGAGACCCAGTACTTC,CASSLGAWETQYF
TRBD1,NA,TRBV6-5,TRBJ1-3,TGTGCCAGCAGGCCCGGGACAGACCTAGGAAACACCATATATTTT,CASRPGTDLGNTIYF
TRBD1,few,TRBV7-2,TRBJ2-7,TGTGCCAATTCCAGGGACAGATACTACGAGCAGTACTTC,CANSRDRYYEQYF
NA,NA,TRBV7-2,TRBJ1-2,TGTGCCAGCAGCTTTATACAGGGTCAGGGCTATGGCTACACCTTC,CASSFIQGQGYGYTF
TRBD1,NA,TRBV6-5,TRBJ1-2,TGTGCCAGCAGTGTGGACAGGGGAAGCTATGGCTACACCTTC,CASSVDRGSYGYTF
TRBD2,NA,TRBV27,TRBJ2-7,TGTGCCAGCAGTTTAACCGGGGCTAGCGGGATTGCCTACGAGCAGTACTTC,CASSLTGASGIAYEQYF
NA,NA,TRBV7-6,TRBJ1-1,TGTGCCAGCAGCTTCGGGTCGAACACTGAAGCTTTCTTT,CASSFGSNTEAFF
TRBD2,NA,TRBV10-2,TRBJ2-5,TGCGCCAGCAGTGATCCAGGGCGGGAGCAAGAGACCCAGTACTTC,CASSDPGREQETQYF
TRBD1,NA,TRBV2,TRBJ1-1,TGTGCCAGCAGCCCGGACAGGGCAAATGAAGCTTTCTTT,CASSPDRANEAFF
NA,NA,TRBV18,TRBJ1-1,TGTGCCAGCTCACACGACCGGAGTGGAGAAGCTTTCTTT,CASSHDRSGEAFF
NA,NA,TRBV19,TRBJ2-7,TGTGCCAGTAGTATCCTATTGTCCTCCCTGAGAGAGCAGTACTTC,CASSILLSSLREQYF
NA,NA,TRBV27,TRBJ2-5,TGTGCCAGCAACCCCTTAGACAACCAAGAGACCCAGTACTTC,CASNPLDNQETQYF
TRBD1,few,TRBV28,TRBJ2-7,TGTGCCAGCAGTTCCACCGGGACAGGGTCCTACGAGCAGTACTTC,CASSSTGTGSYEQYF
TRBD2,NA,TRBV6-5,TRBJ2-3,TGTGCCAGCAAAGTAGCGGGAGATACAGATACGCAGTATTTT,CASKVAGDTDTQYF
TRBD1,NA,TRBV7-2,TRBJ1-5,TGTGCCAGCAGCTTATTTGGGACAGGCAGTCAGCCCCAGCATTTT,CASSLFGTGSQPQHF
TRBD2,NA,TRBV7-3,TRBJ2-5,TGTGCCAGCAGCCCGACTAGCGGGGGGGCCGTTACAGAGACCCAGTACTTC,CASSPTSGGAVTETQYF
TRBD1,NA,TRBV7-9,TRBJ1-2,TGTGCCAGCAGCCCCGTTAACAGGGGCGGCTACACCTTC,CASSPVNRGGYTF
TRBD2,NA,TRBV9,TRBJ2-7,TGTGCCAGCAGCGTAGGCGGGAGAACCTACGAGCAGTACTTC,CASSVGGRTYEQYF
NA,NA,TRBV9,TRBJ1-5,TGTGCCGGCAGCCTCAAAAGGGGGTCTGAGACGGTCAATCAGCCCCAGCATTTT,CAGSLKRGSETVNQPQHF
NA,NA,TRBV7-9,TRBJ1-1,TGTGCCAGCAGCTTAGGACAAGTGGTCACTGAAGCTTTCTTT,CASSLGQVVTEAFF
NA,few,TRBV4-2,TRBJ2-2,TGTGCCAGCAGCCAAGATCCCCTCAACACCGGGGAGCTGTTTTTT,CASSQDPLNTGELFF
TRBD2,NA,TRBV2,TRBJ2-2,TGTGCCAGCAGTGGAAAGCGGGGGGGGAACACCGGGGAGCTGTTTTTT,CASSGKRGGNTGELFF
NA,few,TRBV5-6,TRBJ2-7,TGTGCCAGCAGCTTGGGGACTTCCTTTAGGGAGCAGTACTTC,CASSLGTSFREQYF
NA,NA,TRBV28,TRBJ1-6,TGTGCCAGCAGTTTACCGGGAAATAATTCACCCCTCCACTTT,CASSLPGNNSPLHF
TRBD1,NA,TRBV18,TRBJ2-7,TGTGCCAGCTCAGAACAGGGGGTTGCCTACGAGCAGTACTTC,CASSEQGVAYEQYF
NA,NA,TRBV7-9,TRBJ1-2,TGTGCCAGCAGCTTAGCGTCCGCAGGGGAGTTCTATGGCTACACCTTC,CASSLASAGEFYGYTF
NA,once,TRBV29-1,TRBJ1-3,TGCAGCGTTGAACCGGGGTTGGGTGGAAACACCATATATTTT,CSVEPGLGGNTIYF
TRBD1,NA,TRBV5-1,TRBJ1-2,TGCGCCAGCAGCCCCGGCCGGGACAGGTTATTTGGCTACACCTTC,CASSPGRDRLFGYTF
NA,NA,TRBV29-1,TRBJ2-3,TGCAGCGCCTTCGAACAGACCCCCACAGATACGCAGTATTTT,CSAFEQTPTDTQYF
TRBD2,NA,TRBV5-1,TRBJ2-1,TGCGCCAGCAGCGCACTAGCGGACAATGAGCAGTTCTTC,CASSALADNEQFF
NA,NA,TRBV2,TRBJ1-2,TGTGCCAGCAGCCGGGACACTAACTATGGCTACACCTTC,CASSRDTNYGYTF
NA,NA,TRBV5-1,TRBJ1-4,TGCGCCAGCAGCTTCAGGGTTGGCGAAAAACTGTTTTTT,CASSFRVGEKLFF
NA,NA,TRBV6-1,TRBJ1-3,TGTGCCAGTTGGGGGAGGATCTCTGGAAACACCATATATTTT,CASWGRISGNTIYF
NA,NA,TRBV6-1,TRBJ2-1,TGTGCCAGCAGTGATACGTGGCGGAACAATGAGCAGTTCTTC,CASSDTWRNNEQFF
TRBD2,NA,TRBV11-2,TRBJ2-1,TGTGCCAGCAGGGGACTAGCGGGTACTAATGAGCAGTTCTTC,CASRGLAGTNEQFF